This T cell receptor (beta chain) was observed in a study of T cell responses to AZD1222 COVID-19 vaccine (dated by TCRdb to the early 2020s). A note on the overall study: TCR sequencing was performed for roughly 250 trial participants, of whom about 200 were given two doses of AZD1222 and approximately 25 were given two doses of MenACWY control vaccine. Trial participants were enrolled into age subgroups of 18-55, 56-69 and 70-plus years, which contained about 160, 30 and 59 TCR-sequenced participants, respectively. Overall results and qualifications from the work: Reportedly, close to half of the unique spike-specific TCRs recognized epitopes lying outside the regions that are mutated in the B.1.351 and B.1.1.7 variants. After two AZD1222 doses, both the breadth and the depth of spike-specific TCRs were significantly higher than at day 0 and than in MenACWY recipients. CD4 TCRs associated with the vaccine covered the entire spike protein, and the dominant responses were in regions 160-218 and 743-854. The 56-69-year group was small, and its depth increase did not reach significance, likely because of low power. Conclusions about previously exposed vaccinees are limited, since just six AZD1222 recipients were seropositive for SARS-CoV-2 at baseline. Most participants were white British and females outnumbered males, and the authors suggested that clonal diversity may have been underestimated. Because no day 14 peak-response samples were available, repertoires were characterized only after the peak T cell response.

This specimen's time point label, per the study, means: about 28 days (+/-7) after the second vaccine dose. AZD1222 recipients with second doses at about 4 weeks or about 12 weeks were pooled, because spike-specific TCR depth and breadth did not differ between schedules. Vaccinee samples were obtained from the UK trials COV001 and COV002, which included a single-blind randomized controlled phase 2/3 trial of AZD1222 (ChAdOx1 nCoV-19) in healthy adults. Trial participant PBMC samples were collected at day 0 and day 28 after the second dose for TCRbeta chain sequencing. With regard to this clone: Its cognate antigen has yet to be identified. Within one base of it there is no much larger clone, and no base qualities were kept.

The CDR3 regions of human TCRbeta chains were analyzed by immunosequencing. In the original analysis: Repertoire TCRs were checked for matches against a reference library of SARS-CoV-2-specific TCRs that had been generated using the MIRA antigen-specificity platform. Breadth was defined as the fraction of unique TCRs that were SARS-CoV-2-associated, and depth was defined as the fraction of total T cells that were SARS-CoV-2-associated. Using the MIRA data, every spike-specific TCR was mapped to the spike region that the TCR reacted to and assigned to either a CD4 or a CD8 class. Log10-transformed breadth and depth values were compared by one-way ANOVA with Sidak's multiple comparisons tests. The immuneACCESS repertoire file appears here via TCRdb, limited to in-frame rearrangements. These files lack a portion of the clones; in checked studies, under half of the deficit traces to unresolved V genes, and the cause of the others is not known. The V and J calls and clone size are taken from that table; D and trimming were inferred from the DNA. For this sample there are approximately 150,000 clones; less than 95% appear just once. About 6% of the sample is in the top ten clones.

The CDR3 starts with the cysteine, ends with the phenylalanine, and has 15 residues. The read is trimmed to its CDR3 DNA, 45 bases read in frame from base 1. Unmatched junction bases come to 12, with V trimmed by 8 bases and J by 5 bases. From the germline V gene, CDR1 is SGHNT and CDR2 is YENEEA. Sequences were derived from peripheral blood, sampled 28 days after the second AZD1222 dose. The chain is assembled from TRBV11-3 and TRBJ2-1; 7 middle bases align to TRBD2. This TCR derives from an adult who received the AZD1222 COVID-19 vaccine. For the CDR3, the sequence is CASSPGGSINNEQFF. The sequence in DNA is TGTGCCAGCTCCCCGGGGGGATCAATTAACAATGAGCAGTTCTTC.